The rows below give T cell receptor beta chains drawn from one sample of a study of blood T cell repertoires in COVID-19. Only in-frame clones appear in the TCRdb table, and some are missing; sequencing was by immunoSEQ multiplex PCR. The sample holds over 200,000 clones, 65% to 85% seen once. The sequencing sample was made of PBMCs or T cells enriched from blood (not recorded which). The origin of the receptors is a woman aged 40 to 50 who had recovered from COVID-19. CDR3s include the opening cysteine and the closing phenylalanine or tryptophan. The order of the fields is V gene, clone size, D gene, J gene, CDR3 length, CDR3 protein, CDR3 DNA. The D gene is left open where the match is weak. For some rows the clone size is stated as once, few or many, or as a class when expanded; others skip it.

V gene: TRBV27; clone size: NA; D gene: TRBD1; J gene: TRBJ2-7; CDR3 length: 13; CDR3 protein: CASSAGTGGAQYF; CDR3 DNA: TGTGCCAGCAGCGCCGGGACAGGGGGGGCGCAGTACTTC
V gene: TRBV27; clone size: once; D gene: TRBD2; J gene: TRBJ2-1; CDR3 length: 19; CDR3 protein: CASSLRGGASGRPYNEQFF; CDR3 DNA: TGTGCCAGCAGTTTAAGGGGGGGGGCTAGCGGGAGACCCTACAATGAGCAGTTCTTC
V gene: TRBV5-5; clone size: NA; D gene: TRBD1; J gene: TRBJ1-1; CDR3 length: 15; CDR3 protein: CASSLTGQQGTEAFF; CDR3 DNA: TGTGCCAGCAGCTTGACAGGGCAACAGGGGACTGAAGCTTTCTTT
V gene: TRBV19; clone size: NA; D gene: TRBD1; J gene: TRBJ2-3; CDR3 length: 16; CDR3 protein: CASRTTGQGAGDTQYF; CDR3 DNA: TGTGCCAGTAGAACTACAGGACAGGGGGCGGGAGATACGCAGTATTTT
V gene: TRBV9; clone size: NA; D gene: TRBD2; J gene: TRBJ2-1; CDR3 length: 16; CDR3 protein: CASRAVLAGDGNEQFF; CDR3 DNA: TGTGCCAGCAGGGCGGTACTAGCGGGAGACGGGAATGAGCAGTTCTTC
V gene: TRBV2; clone size: NA; D gene: TRBD2; J gene: TRBJ2-3; CDR3 length: 18; CDR3 protein: CASNYGGSRGISTDTQYF; CDR3 DNA: TGTGCCAGCAACTACGGCGGGAGTAGGGGCATAAGCACAGATACGCAGTATTTT
V gene: TRBV2; clone size: NA; D gene: TRBD2; J gene: TRBJ2-1; CDR3 length: 13; CDR3 protein: CASGRGLAGEQFF; CDR3 DNA: TGTGCCAGCGGCCGGGGACTAGCGGGGGAGCAGTTCTTC
V gene: TRBV2; clone size: NA; D gene: NA; J gene: TRBJ1-1; CDR3 length: 13; CDR3 protein: CASSVSVNTEAFF; CDR3 DNA: TGTGCCAGCAGTGTCTCGGTGAACACTGAAGCTTTCTTT
V gene: TRBV4-1; clone size: NA; D gene: TRBD2; J gene: TRBJ2-1; CDR3 length: 17; CDR3 protein: CASSQGRTSGSKNEQFF; CDR3 DNA: TGCGCCAGCAGCCAAGGCCGAACTAGCGGGAGTAAAAATGAGCAGTTCTTC
V gene: TRBV2; clone size: NA; D gene: NA; J gene: TRBJ1-1; CDR3 length: 14; CDR3 protein: CASRPGRAAADAFF; CDR3 DNA: TGTGCCAGCAGGCCGGGAAGGGCGGCGGCGGATGCTTTCTTT
V gene: TRBV3-1/TRBV3-2; clone size: NA; D gene: NA; J gene: TRBJ2-2; CDR3 length: 13; CDR3 protein: CASSHAVDGELFF; CDR3 DNA: TGTGCCAGCAGCCACGCGGTTGACGGGGAGCTGTTTTTT
V gene: TRBV11-2; clone size: NA; D gene: NA; J gene: TRBJ1-3; CDR3 length: 12; CDR3 protein: CASSLPGNTIYF; CDR3 DNA: TGTGCCAGCAGCTTACCGGGAAACACCATATATTTT
V gene: TRBV28; clone size: once; D gene: NA; J gene: TRBJ1-4; CDR3 length: 14; CDR3 protein: CASSFPGINEKLFF; CDR3 DNA: TGTGCCAGCAGTTTTCCTGGCATTAATGAAAAACTGTTTTTT
V gene: TRBV18; clone size: NA; D gene: NA; J gene: TRBJ2-2; CDR3 length: 16; CDR3 protein: CASSQTAFQNTGELFF; CDR3 DNA: TGTGCCAGCTCGCAGACAGCCTTTCAGAACACCGGGGAGCTGTTTTTT
V gene: TRBV2; clone size: NA; D gene: TRBD2; J gene: TRBJ2-1; CDR3 length: 15; CDR3 protein: CASSGLAGGVDEQFF; CDR3 DNA: TGTGCCAGCAGCGGACTAGCGGGAGGGGTAGACGAGCAGTTCTTC
V gene: TRBV3-1/TRBV3-2; clone size: NA; D gene: NA; J gene: TRBJ1-5; CDR3 length: 17; CDR3 protein: CASSQDGARGSNQPQHF; CDR3 DNA: TGTGCCAGCAGCCAAGACGGGGCCAGGGGTAGCAATCAGCCCCAGCATTTT
V gene: TRBV14; clone size: NA; D gene: TRBD1; J gene: TRBJ1-1; CDR3 length: 14; CDR3 protein: CASKGGRMNTEAFF; CDR3 DNA: TGTGCCAGCAAAGGGGGCCGGATGAACACTGAAGCTTTCTTT
V gene: TRBV5-8; clone size: NA; D gene: TRBD2; J gene: TRBJ2-3; CDR3 length: 16; CDR3 protein: CASSLLTSGGTDTQYF; CDR3 DNA: TGTGCCAGCAGCTTGCTAACCAGCGGGGGCACAGATACGCAGTATTTT
V gene: TRBV19; clone size: NA; D gene: NA; J gene: TRBJ1-4; CDR3 length: 13; CDR3 protein: CASSKDSNEKLFF; CDR3 DNA: TGTGCCAGTAGTAAGGACAGTAATGAAAAACTGTTTTTT
V gene: TRBV5-1; clone size: NA; D gene: TRBD2; J gene: TRBJ2-1; CDR3 length: 14; CDR3 protein: CASSPIAGGDEQFF; CDR3 DNA: TGCGCCAGCAGCCCAATAGCGGGAGGCGATGAGCAGTTCTTC
V gene: TRBV30; clone size: once; D gene: NA; J gene: TRBJ1-5; CDR3 length: 14; CDR3 protein: CAWSSGRGNQPQHF; CDR3 DNA: TGTGCCTGGAGTTCTGGTAGGGGGAATCAGCCCCAGCATTTT
V gene: TRBV27; clone size: NA; D gene: NA; J gene: TRBJ2-5; CDR3 length: 14; CDR3 protein: CASSRGEVKETQYF; CDR3 DNA: TGTGCCAGCAGCCGAGGTGAGGTAAAAGAGACCCAGTACTTC
V gene: TRBV20-1; clone size: NA; D gene: NA; J gene: TRBJ2-4; CDR3 length: 11; CDR3 protein: CSAPRLNIQYF; CDR3 DNA: TGCAGTGCTCCCAGGCTAAACATTCAGTACTTC
V gene: TRBV30; clone size: NA; D gene: NA; J gene: TRBJ2-3; CDR3 length: 17; CDR3 protein: CAWSEPRITPSGDTQYF; CDR3 DNA: TGTGCCTGGAGTGAGCCACGGATCACGCCTTCGGGAGATACGCAGTATTTT
V gene: TRBV3-1/TRBV3-2; clone size: few; D gene: NA; J gene: TRBJ2-1; CDR3 length: 14; CDR3 protein: CASSQGNRLDEQFF; CDR3 DNA: TGTGCCAGCAGCCAAGGGAATAGGCTAGATGAGCAGTTCTTC
V gene: TRBV2; clone size: few; D gene: NA; J gene: TRBJ2-7; CDR3 length: 13; CDR3 protein: CASSDDRSYEQYF; CDR3 DNA: TGTGCCAGCAGTGATGACAGGTCCTACGAGCAGTACTTC
V gene: TRBV6-1; clone size: NA; D gene: NA; J gene: TRBJ2-1; CDR3 length: 17; CDR3 protein: CASSEARGGRPYNEQFF; CDR3 DNA: TGTGCCAGCAGTGAAGCGAGGGGGGGGAGACCTTACAATGAGCAGTTCTTC
V gene: TRBV18; clone size: NA; D gene: NA; J gene: TRBJ1-1; CDR3 length: 15; CDR3 protein: CASSPKRTENTEAFF; CDR3 DNA: TGTGCCAGCTCACCAAAGAGGACAGAGAACACTGAAGCTTTCTTT
V gene: TRBV10-1; clone size: NA; D gene: TRBD2; J gene: TRBJ2-2; CDR3 length: 16; CDR3 protein: CASSELAGTNTGELFF; CDR3 DNA: TGCGCCAGCAGTGAGCTAGCGGGGACGAACACCGGGGAGCTGTTTTTT
V gene: TRBV3-1/TRBV3-2; clone size: NA; D gene: NA; J gene: TRBJ2-7; CDR3 length: 14; CDR3 protein: CASSSGTQVHEQYF; CDR3 DNA: TGTGCCAGCAGCTCCGGGACTCAGGTACACGAGCAGTACTTC
V gene: TRBV2; clone size: NA; D gene: TRBD2; J gene: TRBJ2-1; CDR3 length: 15; CDR3 protein: CASSGLAGELNEQFF; CDR3 DNA: TGTGCCAGTTCGGGACTAGCGGGCGAACTAAATGAGCAGTTCTTC
V gene: TRBV27; clone size: once; D gene: TRBD2; J gene: TRBJ2-1; CDR3 length: 17; CDR3 protein: CASRPLRAGATNNEQFF; CDR3 DNA: TGTGCCAGCAGACCGCTCCGGGCGGGAGCGACTAACAATGAGCAGTTCTTC
V gene: TRBV7-8; clone size: NA; D gene: NA; J gene: TRBJ1-2; CDR3 length: 12; CDR3 protein: CASSAQGWGYTF; CDR3 DNA: TGTGCCAGCAGCGCGCAGGGTTGGGGCTACACCTTC
V gene: TRBV14; clone size: NA; D gene: NA; J gene: TRBJ1-3; CDR3 length: 16; CDR3 protein: CASSPRLANSGNTIYF; CDR3 DNA: TGTGCCAGCAGCCCCAGACTGGCAAACTCTGGAAACACCATATATTTT
V gene: TRBV3-1/TRBV3-2; clone size: few; D gene: TRBD2; J gene: TRBJ2-3; CDR3 length: 18; CDR3 protein: CASSQDIPSGPITDTQYF; CDR3 DNA: TGTGCCAGCAGCCAAGATATTCCTAGCGGACCAATCACAGATACGCAGTATTTT
V gene: TRBV19; clone size: NA; D gene: TRBD1; J gene: TRBJ1-6; CDR3 length: 16; CDR3 protein: CASSIDAGTGGSPLHF; CDR3 DNA: TGTGCCAGTAGTATAGATGCCGGGACAGGGGGTTCACCCCTCCACTTT
V gene: TRBV2; clone size: NA; D gene: NA; J gene: TRBJ2-2; CDR3 length: 16; CDR3 protein: CASSWDSHLNTGELFF; CDR3 DNA: TGTGCCAGCAGTTGGGACTCTCACCTCAACACCGGGGAGCTGTTTTTT
V gene: TRBV6-5; clone size: NA; D gene: NA; J gene: TRBJ1-1; CDR3 length: 15; CDR3 protein: CASSYSIRGTTEAFF; CDR3 DNA: TGTGCCAGCAGTTACTCGATCCGGGGTACCACTGAAGCTTTCTTT
V gene: TRBV5-4; clone size: NA; D gene: TRBD2; J gene: TRBJ2-1; CDR3 length: 15; CDR3 protein: CASSPSGRANNEQFF; CDR3 DNA: TGTGCCAGCAGCCCTAGCGGGAGGGCCAACAATGAGCAGTTCTTC
V gene: TRBV5-1; clone size: NA; D gene: TRBD2; J gene: TRBJ2-1; CDR3 length: 16; CDR3 protein: CASSLGGSASGEGQFF; CDR3 DNA: TGCGCCAGCAGCTTGGGGGGTTCGGCTAGCGGTGAGGGGCAGTTCTTC
V gene: TRBV28; clone size: few; D gene: NA; J gene: TRBJ2-7; CDR3 length: 13; CDR3 protein: CASLPTKYDEQYF; CDR3 DNA: TGTGCCAGCCTACCCACCAAGTACGACGAGCAGTACTTC
V gene: TRBV29-1; clone size: once; D gene: NA; J gene: TRBJ1-3; CDR3 length: 11; CDR3 protein: CSVVMSGTIYF; CDR3 DNA: TGCAGCGTTGTAATGTCGGGCACCATATATTTT
V gene: TRBV6-6; clone size: NA; D gene: NA; J gene: TRBJ1-6; CDR3 length: 15; CDR3 protein: CASSYSRDTDSPLHF; CDR3 DNA: TGTGCCAGCAGTTACTCCCGGGACACAGATTCACCCCTCCACTTT
V gene: TRBV5-4; clone size: NA; D gene: NA; J gene: TRBJ1-1; CDR3 length: 15; CDR3 protein: CASSLDRFPNTEAFF; CDR3 DNA: TGTGCCAGCAGCTTGGATAGATTTCCGAACACTGAAGCTTTCTTT
V gene: TRBV27; clone size: NA; D gene: NA; J gene: TRBJ2-2; CDR3 length: 14; CDR3 protein: CASSPGFDTGELFF; CDR3 DNA: TGTGCCAGCAGTCCGGGGTTCGACACCGGGGAGCTGTTTTTT